This T cell receptor (beta chain) was identified during a study of T cell changes during pregnancy in multiple sclerosis. Sequencing used immunoSEQ multiplex PCR; TCRdb keeps in-frame clones, though not all of them. The sample includes around 56,000 clones, around nine tenths of them seen just once. Between the trimmed V and J ends, which lost 2 bases and 6 bases, there was a span of 13 bases. The germline V gene encodes CDR1 MNHNS and CDR2 SASEGT. CDR3 length: 14 residues. The source was peripheral blood, collected in the third trimester of pregnancy. The TCR was taken from a female donor in good health, enrolled as a control in a pregnancy study. The chain links TRBV6-1 to TRBJ1-1; D gene uncertain. CDR3 in DNA: TGTGCCAGCAGTGAACCCCAGGATAAAGCTGAAGCTTTCTTT. Translated, it gives CASSEPQDKAEAFF.